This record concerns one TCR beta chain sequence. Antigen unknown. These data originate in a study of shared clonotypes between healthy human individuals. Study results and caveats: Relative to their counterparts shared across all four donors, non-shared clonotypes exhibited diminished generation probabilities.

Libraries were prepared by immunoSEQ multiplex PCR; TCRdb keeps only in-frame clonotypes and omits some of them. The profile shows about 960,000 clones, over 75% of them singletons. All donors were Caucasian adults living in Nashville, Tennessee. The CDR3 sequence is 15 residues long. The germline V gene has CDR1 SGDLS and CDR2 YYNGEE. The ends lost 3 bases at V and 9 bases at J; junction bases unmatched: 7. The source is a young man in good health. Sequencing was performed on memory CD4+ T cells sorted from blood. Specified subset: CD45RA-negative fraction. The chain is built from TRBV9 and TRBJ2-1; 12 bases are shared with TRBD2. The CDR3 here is CASSAILAGGSEQFF. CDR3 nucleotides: TGTGCCAGCAGCGCCATACTAGCGGGAGGTAGTGAGCAGTTCTTC.